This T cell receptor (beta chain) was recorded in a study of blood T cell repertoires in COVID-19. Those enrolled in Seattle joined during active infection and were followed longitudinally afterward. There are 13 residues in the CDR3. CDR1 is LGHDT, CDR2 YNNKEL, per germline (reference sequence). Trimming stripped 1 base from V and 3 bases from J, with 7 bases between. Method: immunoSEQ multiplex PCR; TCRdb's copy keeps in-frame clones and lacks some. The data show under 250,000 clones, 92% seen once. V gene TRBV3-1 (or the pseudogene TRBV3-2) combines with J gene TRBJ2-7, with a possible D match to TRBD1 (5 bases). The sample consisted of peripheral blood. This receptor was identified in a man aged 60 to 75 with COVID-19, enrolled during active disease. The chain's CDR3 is CASSQAQDYEQYF. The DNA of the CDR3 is TGTGCCAGCAGCCAAGCACAGGACTACGAGCAGTACTTC.